This T cell receptor beta chain was obtained from a study of neoadjuvant anti-PD-1 for oral cavity cancer. Study at large: Patients mostly received three to four biweekly nivolumab doses at 3 mg/kg before surgery. Study-level points and caveats: Higher pretreatment Treg/Th17 ratios tracked higher pretreatment blood clonality.

The CDR3 sequence is 16 residues long. Trimming cost V 4 bases and J 1 base; bases outside gene matches: 5. Germline values: CDR1 SGHTA, CDR2 FQGTGA. PBMC libraries mostly used about 500 ng of input genomic DNA, with six replicates per sample. Repertoires were generated with immunoSEQ multiplex PCR, while TCRdb's copy carries only in-frame clones and drops some. The sample carries some 15,000 clones, around 75% recorded once. This clone was seen only a few times. What it binds is not known. V gene TRBV7-3 combines with J gene TRBJ1-1; 11 nucleotides agree with TRBD1. The input for sequencing was PBMCs, taken before nivolumab (anti-PD-1) treatment. The TCR comes from a person aged 35 to 85 with oral cavity squamous cell carcinoma. CDR3 nucleotide sequence: TGTGCCAGCAGCTGGACAGGGGGCCTTGGGAACACTGAAGCTTTCTTT. Translation: CASSWTGGLGNTEAFF. The full variable domain, its missing parts supplied by reference TRBV7-3 and TRBJ1-1, is GAGVSQTPSNKVTEKGKYVELRCDPISGHTALYWYRQSLGQGPEFLIYFQGTGAADDSGLPNDRFFAVRPEGSVSTLKIQRTERGDSAVYLCASSWTGGLGNTEAFFGQGTRLTVV.